These 23 T cell receptor beta chains were all obtained from the same sample, sequenced in a study of blood T cell repertoires in COVID-19. Repertoires were generated with immunoSEQ multiplex PCR, while TCRdb's copy carries only in-frame clones and drops some. The data hold some 260,000 clones, with roughly 80% observed a single time. The sequenced sample consisted of PBMCs or T cells enriched from blood (not recorded which). The source is a man aged 25 to 40 with acute COVID-19.

V and J are TRBV27 and TRBJ2-6, with D unresolved. With 1 base removed from V and 0 bases from J, the gap between germline ends came to 22 bases. Germline CDR1 reads MNHEY; CDR2 reads SMNVEV (reference sequence). The length of the CDR3 is 21 residues. DNA of the CDR3: TGTGCCAGCAGTTTATTCCAGGCCAGTAGGATTAATAACTCTGGGGCCAACGTCCTGACTTTC. Protein product: CASSLFQASRINNSGANVLTF.

The chain carries TRBV29-1 and TRBJ1-3; possibly TRBD1 for D (6 bases). The V end was cut by 6 bases, the J end by 0 bases, with 12 bases between. This CDR3 region has 14 residues. Germline assignment: CDR1 SQVTM and CDR2 ANQGSEA. CDR3 DNA sequence: TGCAGCGTCCTTGGACAGTTCTCTGGAAACACCATATATTTT. Translation: CSVLGQFSGNTIYF.

This clone was seen only once. The chain employs TRBV5-1 and TRBJ2-5; D perhaps matches TRBD1 (6 bases). Germline V CDR1 and CDR2: SGHRS, YFSETQ. The CDR3 is 16 amino acids. V was cut by 6 bases and J by 4 bases, with 22 bases left in between. The CDR3 coding sequence is TGCGCCAGCACCACCCTAGGCCTTCAAGGGGGAGAGACCCAGTACTTC. It specifies CASTTLGLQGGETQYF.

This clone was counted only a few times. This sequence joins TRBV7-8 and TRBJ2-5; 11 positions agree with TRBD2. The CDR3 runs 18 residues. Germline CDR1 reads SGHVS; CDR2 reads FQNEAQ. The trim removed 0 bases at V and 5 bases at J, leaving 11 bases unmatched. For the CDR3, the DNA is TGTGCCAGCAGCTTAGCGTCTAGCGGGGGGTTTGCGAGGGAGACCCAGTACTTC. Amino acids: CASSLASSGGFARETQYF. The full variable domain, its missing parts supplied by reference TRBV7-8 and TRBJ2-5, is GAGVSQSPRYKVAKRGQDVALRCDPISGHVSLFWYQQALGQGPEFLTYFQNEAQLDKSGLPSDRFFAERPEGSVSTLKIQRTQQEDSAVYLCASSLASSGGFARETQYFGPGTRLLVL.

V gene TRBV7-3 combines with J gene TRBJ1-6; D remains ambiguous. The germline V gene has CDR1 SGHTA and CDR2 FQGTGA. Trimming pared 1 base from V and 7 bases from J, leaving 8 bases between. The CDR3 has 14 amino acids. The CDR3 loop is CASSLSDGNSPLHF. The CDR3 region has the DNA TGTGCCAGCAGCTTAAGCGACGGGAATTCACCCCTCCACTTT.

The J gene is TRBJ1-4, the V gene TRBV19, with 12 bases matching TRBD1. Trimming took 5 bases from V and 10 from J; bases not matched to a gene: 5. The CDR3 runs to 14 residues. CDR1 is LNHDA and CDR2 is SQIVND in the germline V gene (reference sequence). The CDR3 loop is CASSPGQGAVKLFF. CDR3 bases: TGTGCCAGTAGTCCGGGACAGGGGGCGGTAAAACTGTTTTTT.

This sequence joins TRBV29-1 and TRBJ1-6; D is possibly TRBD1 (5 bases). This CDR3 is 12 amino acids long. Trimming took off 6 bases at V and 6 bases at J, with 9 bases between the two ends. Germline CDR1 reads SQVTM; CDR2 reads ANQGSEA. CDR3 sequence (DNA): TGCAGCGTGAGACAGCCTAATTCACCCCTCCACTTT. Its translation: CSVRQPNSPLHF.

This clone was detected many times. The sample has other DNA sequences that encode this CDR3 too. The V and J genes are TRBV3-1 (or the pseudogene TRBV3-2) and TRBJ1-6; D possibly corresponds to TRBD1 (6 bases). V was cut by 1 base and J by 7 bases, with 11 bases left in between. In germline, CDR1 is LGHDT, CDR2 YNNKEL (reference sequence). The CDR3 totals 15 residues. The CDR3 DNA sequence: TGTGCCAGCAGCCAAGGCAGGGGTGGGAATTCACCCCTCCACTTT. This encodes CASSQGRGGNSPLHF.

This chain links TRBV5-1 with TRBJ2-2; D may be TRBD1 (5 bases). The CDR3 totals 13 residues. The V end lost 3 bases, the J end lost 6 bases, and 9 bases lay between the germline ends. The germline V gene encodes CDR1 SGHRS and CDR2 YFSETQ. CDR3 in amino acids: CASSSQVAGELFF. For the CDR3, the DNA is TGCGCCAGCAGCTCACAGGTCGCCGGGGAGCTGTTTTTT.

V and J are TRBV19 and TRBJ2-3; TRBD1 agrees at 10 bases. CDR1 and CDR2 from the germline V gene are LNHDA and SQIVND (reference sequence). The CDR3 is made up of 15 amino acids. V lost 5 bases and J lost 1; bases outside the gene matches: 3. CDR3 sequence reads: CASSRQGAGTDTQYF. The CDR3 nucleotides read TGTGCCAGTAGTCGACAGGGGGCTGGCACAGATACGCAGTATTTT.

This sequence joins TRBV9 and TRBJ2-1, with TRBD2 identical over 10 bases. Germline assignment: CDR1 SGDLS and CDR2 YYNGEE. The CDR3 is made up of 16 amino acids. J was trimmed by 5 bases and V by 0 bases; bases with no gene match: 5. DNA of the CDR3: TGTGCCAGCAGCGTAGTCGGACTAGCGGATAACAATGAGCAGTTCTTC. Residues: CASSVVGLADNNEQFF.

The V gene is TRBV11-2, the J gene TRBJ1-6; tentatively, D is TRBD1 (5 bases). V gave up 6 bases and J gave up 7 bases, with 16 bases separating them. Per germline, CDR1 SGHAT and CDR2 FQNNGV. The CDR3 covers 15 residues. CDR3 coding DNA: TGTGCCAGCAGTTCCCCCCCCGGGGGGAATTCACCCCTCCACTTT. As protein: CASSSPPGGNSPLHF.

The genes are TRBV28 and TRBJ1-2; D is perhaps TRBD1 (6 bases). This CDR3 spans 14 amino acids. Germline CDR1 MDHEN, CDR2 SYDVKM. V shed 7 bases and J shed 4 bases, with 16 bases lying between them. As DNA, the CDR3 is TGTGCCAGCACCACCGGACAGACTGTCTATGGCTACACCTTC. Translating it yields CASTTGQTVYGYTF.

V gene TRBV5-4 combines with J gene TRBJ2-1; 14 nucleotides align to TRBD2. Germline lookup yields CDR1 SGHNT and CDR2 YYREEE (reference sequence). V trimming: 6 bases; J trimming: 6 bases; junction bases outside the gene matches: 2. The CDR3 is 14 residues long. As DNA, the CDR3 is TGTGCCAGCAAGGGGACTAGCGGGAGCAATGAGCAGTTCTTC. Residues: CASKGTSGSNEQFF.

The chain joins TRBV2 to TRBJ2-1; TRBD2 agrees at 8 bases. The germline gives CDR1 SNHLY, CDR2 FYNNEI. The V segment lost 11 bases and the J segment 12 bases; nucleotides outside the gene matches: 15. The CDR3 runs to 13 residues. This chain's CDR3 is CAGNLGAGGRQFF. CDR3 nucleotide sequence: TGTGCCGGCAACCTCGGGGCGGGAGGAAGGCAGTTCTTC. The entire variable domain, with the rest obtained from reference TRBV2 and TRBJ2-1, is as follows: EPEVTQTPSHQVTQMGQEVILRCVPISNHLYFYWYRQILGQKVEFLVSFYNNEISEKSEIFDDQFSVERPDGSNFTLKIRSTKLEDSAMYFCAGNLGAGGRQFFGPGTRLTVL.

The V gene is TRBV2, the J gene TRBJ1-6; 8 bases line up with TRBD1. The J segment lost 8 bases and the V segment lost 8 bases, leaving 5 bases of the junction unmatched. Germline values: CDR1 SNHLY, CDR2 FYNNEI. The CDR3 loop spans 13 amino acids. Written as DNA, the CDR3 is TGTGCCAGCTGGACAGGGCCAGATTCACCCCTCCACTTT. The encoded protein is CASWTGPDSPLHF.

This chain links TRBV28 with TRBJ1-2; D is perhaps TRBD1 (6 bases). This CDR3 comprises 15 residues. Germline CDR1 and CDR2: MDHEN and SYDVKM. The V and J ends lost 6 bases and 3 bases respectively, with 17 bases between them. The CDR3 region has the DNA TGTGCCAGCAGCACTCCTCAGGGGTCTCACTATGGCTACACCTTC. Protein product: CASSTPQGSHYGYTF.

J is TRBJ2-1 and V is TRBV7-6, with 9 bases matching TRBD2. Trimming at V came to 1 base and at J to 6 bases, leaving 4 bases not matched to a gene. This CDR3 comprises 15 residues. The germline V gene encodes CDR1 SGHVS and CDR2 FNYEAQ. CDR3 amino acids: CASSLGSGSVNEQFF. The CDR3 nucleotides are TGTGCCAGCAGCTTAGGTAGCGGGAGTGTCAATGAGCAGTTCTTC.

The rearrangement links TRBV24-1 to TRBJ2-1; 12 nucleotides align to TRBD2. Germline CDR1 is KGHDR and CDR2 is SFDVKD. The CDR3 length is 16 residues. J gave up 7 bases and V 4 bases, and 7 bases lay outside the gene matches. The CDR3 reads CATSDKTSGGWNEQFF. The DNA of the CDR3 is TGTGCCACCAGTGACAAAACTAGCGGGGGGTGGAATGAGCAGTTCTTC.

The CDR3: CASSTKGAWETQYF. The DNA for the CDR3 is TGTGCCAGTAGTACCAAGGGGGCTTGGGAGACCCAGTACTTC. The chain carries TRBV19 and TRBJ2-5, with 7 bases lining up with TRBD1. There are 14 residues in the CDR3. The germline V gene encodes CDR1 LNHDA and CDR2 SQIVND (reference sequence). Losses at the gene ends were 4 bases for V and 5 bases for J; bases not matched to a gene: 7.

The CDR3 DNA sequence: TGCGCCAGCAGCTTTAACAGAGACTCCTATAATTCACCCCTCCACTTT. This gives the protein CASSFNRDSYNSPLHF. V usage is TRBV5-1 and J usage is TRBJ1-6; D is uncertain. V gave up 2 bases and J gave up 0 bases, with 9 bases separating them. The CDR3 extends over 16 amino acids. Germline V CDR1 and CDR2: SGHRS, YFSETQ.

V and J are TRBV6-2 or TRBV6-3 and TRBJ2-7, with TRBD1 identical over 7 bases. V trimming: 0 bases; J trimming: 6 bases; junction bases outside the gene matches: 5. Per germline, CDR1 MNHEY and CDR2 SVGEGT. This CDR3 is built from 14 residues. The CDR3 DNA is TGTGCCAGCAGTTACTCGGACAGGTCGACCGAGCAGTACGTC. This translates into CASSYSDRSTEQYV.

The chain links TRBV7-2 to TRBJ1-1, with D possibly TRBD1 on 5 matching bases. This CDR3 has 14 amino acids. Trimming cost V 1 base and J 4 bases, with 10 bases left between them. Germline V CDR1 and CDR2: SGHTA, FQGNSA. The CDR3 DNA reads as TGTGCCAGCAGCTTAGGGAGGGGTAGCACTGAAGCTTTCTTT. This sequence encodes CASSLGRGSTEAFF.